Reported below is one TCR beta chain. Its antigen remains unidentified. The data are from a study of post-analysis software for immune sequencing data. As for the study in general: Relapsing-remitting, secondary progressive and progressive-relapsing multiple sclerosis courses were included. Study outcomes and limitations: Several TRBV segments (TRBV5-6, TRBV5-1 and TRBV20-1 among them) occurred more frequently in patients than in controls. In multiple sclerosis, normalized Chao1 diversity was significantly below that of controls. F measure clustering grouped samples strongly by preparation batch.

Sequencing libraries made from TCR beta cDNA carried unique molecular identifiers. Once roughly 1 to 11 million T cells were used, roughly 0.5 million cDNA molecules resulted. TCRdb re-analysed the PCR reads in MiXCR, keeping a single row per CDR3 protein. The data contain under 900,000 distinct CDR3 sequences, around 50% of them seen just once; the ten biggest clones take up approximately 4.2%. Germline V CDR1 and CDR2: DFQATT, SNEGSKA (reference sequence). The J segment lost 5 bases and the V segment lost 2 bases, leaving 4 bases of the junction unmatched. The CDR3 covers 14 residues. The chain couples TRBV20-1 to TRBJ2-2, with 8 bases identical to TRBD2. Material: blood. This TCR was sampled from a girl between 5 and 17 years old with multiple sclerosis. Here the CDR3 DNA reads TGCAGTGCTAGACTAGCGGGCGTAACCGGGGAGCTGTTTTTT. Translated: CSARLAGVTGELFF.